The source of this T cell receptor (beta chain) is a study of cytomegalovirus exposure and HLA in healthy donors. PCR was performed using 60 Vbeta and 13 Jbeta primers. Profiling relied on immunoSEQ multiplex PCR, and the TCRdb table lists in-frame clones only, not all of them. The table lists about 180,000 clones, approximately 73% of them singletons, with roughly 2.5% in the top ten. Findings of the study overall: Most TCR sequences were seen very rarely across donors, but some public TCRs occurred in many. The CMV antigen specificity of a few CMV-associated chains was confirmed through in vitro analysis. According to a later analysis, donors in an Asian-associated ancestry cluster reportedly had fewer N-insertions than the roughly 720-donor mean.

Points on this clone: Its antigen is currently unknown.

The V and J ends lost 5 bases and 6 bases, in that order; junction bases with no gene match: 11. This CDR3 comprises 16 residues. Per germline, CDR1 SEHNR and CDR2 FQNEAQ (reference sequence). Sequencing was done on a sample of PBMCs. The genes are TRBV7-9 and TRBJ2-1; 9 nucleotides line up with TRBD2. This sequence originates from a woman between 25 and 40 years old in good health and CMV-seropositive. The CDR3 DNA reads TGTGCCAGCAGCCCCCCTAGCGGGGACCGTCGCAATGAGCAGTTCTTC. Amino acid sequence: CASSPPSGDRRNEQFF. The full variable domain, in which reference TRBV7-9 and TRBJ2-1 provide the parts outside the CDR3, is DTGVSQNPRHKITKRGQNVTFRCDPISEHNRLYWYRQTLGQGPEFLTYFQNEAQLEKSRLLSDRFSAERPKGSFSTLEIQRTEQGDSAMYLCASSPPSGDRRNEQFFGPGTRLTVL.